This T cell receptor beta chain was captured in a study of T cells in Graves' hyperthyroidism and ophthalmopathy. RNA transcripts gave rise to amplified TCR beta CDR3 regions. The primer set for the first-round RT-PCR of the TCR CDR3 was HTBI. TCRdb re-analysed the multiplex PCR reads in MiXCR, keeping a single row per CDR3 protein. The table includes about 660,000 distinct CDR3 sequences, nearly 45% detected once. The trim removed 3 bases at V and 5 bases at J, leaving 7 bases unmatched. Germline V gene lookup returns CDR1 SQVTM and CDR2 ANQGSEA. The CDR3 has 14 amino acids. A patient was excluded if there was uncontrolled infection, other autoimmune disease, pregnancy or lactation. This clonotype was observed a single time.

The sequence derives from an adult man with Graves' disease, either hyperthyroidism or ophthalmopathy (not recorded which). This chain joins TRBV29-1 and TRBJ2-5, with TRBD2 identical over 9 bases. What was sequenced was peripheral blood or thyroid tissue (not recorded which). The CDR3 here is CSVESGGRDETQYF. The CDR3 bases are TGCAGCGTTGAGTCTGGCGGGAGGGACGAGACCCAGTACTTC.